The sequence of this T cell receptor (beta chain) was determined in a study of cytomegalovirus exposure and HLA in healthy donors. Worth noting for this clone: Its matching antigen is unknown.

CDR1 is MGHRA and CDR2 is YSYEKL in the germline V gene. J gave up 6 bases and V 1 base, and 9 bases lay outside the gene matches. This CDR3 contains 17 residues. Study-wide results and limits: Compared with the roughly 670-donor mean, an Asian-associated ancestry cluster reportedly had fewer N-insertions, according to a later analysis. Upon later analysis, TCR association rates were observed to vary by HLA locus, being highest for DRB1 and lowest for HLA-C. Among TCR sequences, most were rare, though some public TCRs appeared in many donors.

The PCR made use of 60 Vbeta and 13 Jbeta primers. TCRdb's table, derived via immunoSEQ multiplex PCR, lists solely in-frame clones and lacks some. The table shows around 140,000 clones, with around 73% occurring only once. The V and J genes are TRBV4-1 and TRBJ2-4; TRBD1 agrees at 10 bases. This receptor was obtained from a female donor in good health and CMV-seronegative. Sequences were obtained from PBMCs. This CDR3 is CASSQVTTGGRGNIQYF. DNA for the CDR3: TGCGCCAGCAGCCAAGTTACGACAGGGGGCAGGGGAAACATTCAGTACTTC.